This entry describes one T cell receptor (beta chain). These data originate in a study of shared clonotypes between healthy human individuals. Germline V gene sequence: CDR1 SEHNR, CDR2 FQNEAQ (reference sequence). The V end lost 0 bases, the J end lost 6 bases, and 8 bases lay between the germline ends. This CDR3 spans 13 amino acids. TCRdb's table, derived via immunoSEQ multiplex PCR, lists solely in-frame clones and lacks some. The repertoire holds 2 million or so clones, with about 95% as singletons. The naive CD8 subset, CD45RO-negative cells positively selected for CCR7, excluded terminally differentiated effector memory CD45RA+ cells.

The V call is TRBV7-9, the J call TRBJ1-1; D is unclear. This receptor was obtained from a man in his late teens or twenties in good health. Sequencing input: naive CD8+ T cells sorted from blood. As DNA, the CDR3 is TGTGCCAGCAGCTTAGCGGGTCCCGCTGAAGCTTTCTTT. As protein: CASSLAGPAEAFF.